The 22 T cell receptor beta chains listed next were all sequenced from one sample in a study of CD8 T cells in Susac syndrome. An amount of RNA that ranged from roughly 0.5 to 1 ug was reverse transcribed with random hexamers. Each CDR3 protein is one row after TCRdb ran MiXCR on the immunoSEQ multiplex PCR reads. Of approximately 74,000 distinct CDR3 sequences listed, about 93% are singletons. Sequencing was done on a sample of CD4+ T cells from PBMCs. The receptors stem from a human donor with Susac syndrome.

The chain's CDR3 is CSIPSTVEVGNYGYTF. As DNA, the CDR3 is TGCAGCATACCCTCGACAGTAGAAGTTGGTAACTATGGCTACACCTTC. The chain combines TRBV20-1 with TRBJ1-2; D might be TRBD1 (5 bases). Germline-derived CDR1 and CDR2 are DFQATT and SNEGSKA (reference sequence). There are 16 residues in the CDR3.

This chain connects TRBV10-3 to TRBJ2-6; 10 nucleotides line up with TRBD1. Germline V gives CDR1 ENHRY, CDR2 SYGVKD. Germline trimming cut 5 bases from V and 2 bases from J; bases unmatched to any gene: 3. This CDR3 is 16 amino acids long. CDR3 region: CAISPGQGTGANVLTF. As DNA, the CDR3 is TGTGCCATCAGTCCGGGACAGGGGACTGGGGCCAACGTCCTGACTTTC.

The genes are TRBV19 and TRBJ2-3; the D is unclear. This CDR3 spans 14 amino acids. Germline CDR1 LNHDA, CDR2 SQIVND (reference sequence). V lost 1 base to trimming and J lost 1 base, with 6 bases between them. This chain's CDR3 is CASSIGLGTDTQYF. The CDR3 DNA reads TGTGCCAGTAGTATAGGTCTAGGCACAGATACGCAGTATTTT.

V is TRBV5-1 and J is TRBJ2-7; 8 nucleotides align to TRBD1. V lost 4 bases, J lost 3 bases, and 9 bases stayed unmatched. This CDR3 spans 15 amino acids. The V gene's germline CDR1 is SGHRS and CDR2 YFSETQ. For the CDR3, the DNA is TGCGCCAGCAGCGATGGAGGGACAGGCCACTACGAGCAGTACTTC. Translating it yields CASSDGGTGHYEQYF.

The chain employs TRBV28 and TRBJ1-5, with a weak D call TRBD1 (5 bases). The V end lost 2 bases, the J end lost 1 base, and 9 bases lay between the germline ends. This CDR3 is built from 15 residues. The germline gives CDR1 MDHEN, CDR2 SYDVKM. The CDR3 is CASSLVDKSNQPQHF. The CDR3 nucleotides read TGTGCCAGCAGTTTAGTGGACAAAAGCAATCAGCCCCAGCATTTT.

This clonotype was picked up a small number of times. V usage is TRBV28 and J usage is TRBJ2-7, with 14 bases aligning to TRBD2. Germline trimming cut 5 bases from V and 2 bases from J; bases unmatched to any gene: 2. CDR3 length: 15 amino acids. From germline, CDR1 is MDHEN and CDR2 SYDVKM. The CDR3 sequence is CASSPGLAGAYEQYF. The CDR3 nucleotides are TGTGCCAGCAGTCCGGGACTAGCGGGAGCCTACGAGCAGTACTTC.

The chain joins TRBV3-1 to TRBJ2-5, with D hard to call. This CDR3 has 15 residues. Germline V gene data show CDR1 as LGHDT and CDR2 as YNNKEL (reference sequence). V lost 4 bases and J 5 bases, leaving 17 bases between the germline ends. The CDR3 spells CASSLDTSRTETQYF. Written as DNA, the CDR3 is TGTGCCAGCAGCCTCGACACGTCTAGGACGGAGACCCAGTACTTC.

V usage is TRBV5-1 and J usage is TRBJ2-3; TRBD2 matches 9 bases. The CDR3 loop spans 16 amino acids. The germline gives CDR1 SGHRS, CDR2 YFSETQ. Germline trimming cut 1 base from V and 2 bases from J; bases unmatched to any gene: 5. This CDR3 is CASSLLAGTITDTQYF. Written as DNA, the CDR3 is TGCGCCAGCAGCTTGCTAGCGGGGACGATCACAGATACGCAGTATTTT.

The chain has TRBV20-1 and TRBJ2-3; 10 nucleotides align to TRBD2. V shed 0 bases, J shed 3 bases, and the junction held 3 bases outside the gene matches. This CDR3 is built from 15 residues. Germline V CDR1 and CDR2: DFQATT, SNEGSKA (reference sequence). CDR3 region: CSARDAGLATDTQYF. CDR3 DNA: TGCAGTGCTAGAGATGCGGGACTAGCGACAGATACGCAGTATTTT.

The chain is built from TRBV3-1 and TRBJ2-7; D is uncertain. This CDR3 is built from 13 residues. With 3 bases removed from V and 1 base from J, the gap between germline ends came to 7 bases. In germline, CDR1 is LGHDT, CDR2 YNNKEL (reference sequence). This CDR3 reads CASSHTRSYEQYF. The DNA of the CDR3 is TGTGCCAGCAGCCATACACGGTCCTACGAGCAGTACTTC.

This rearrangement joins TRBV2 to TRBJ2-7; a weak D match, TRBD1 (6 bases). CDR1 and CDR2 (germline): SNHLY, FYNNEI. The V end lost 6 bases, the J end lost 3 bases, and 15 bases lay between the germline ends. The CDR3 runs to 14 residues. The CDR3 DNA sequence: TGTGCCAGCAGCGAAAGGACAGCGGACTACGAGCAGTACTTC. This codes for CASSERTADYEQYF.

This clonotype was detected once. The chain combines TRBV2 with TRBJ1-2, with 8 bases matching TRBD1. J gave up 8 bases and V 7 bases, and 9 bases lay outside the gene matches. The CDR3 covers 13 residues. CDR1 is SNHLY and CDR2 is FYNNEI in the germline V gene. The CDR3 nucleotides read TGTGCCAGCAACGGACAGGGTCGAGGAGGCTACACCTTC. Its protein product is CASNGQGRGGYTF.

This sequence joins TRBV5-4 and TRBJ1-4; 7 bases match TRBD1. Per germline, CDR1 SGHNT and CDR2 YYREEE (reference sequence). This CDR3 has 16 amino acids. V lost 4 bases to trimming and J lost 5 bases; unmatched junction nucleotides: 11. In nucleotides, the CDR3 is TGTGCCAGCAGCCCCCAGACAGGGAAGGGGAATGAAAAACTGTTTTTT. Protein: CASSPQTGKGNEKLFF. The full variable domain, in which reference TRBV5-4 and TRBJ1-4 provide the parts outside the CDR3, is ETGVTQSPTHLIKTRGQQVTLRCSSQSGHNTVSWYQQALGQGPQFIFQYYREEENGRGNFPPRFSGLQFPNYSSELNVNALELDDSALYLCASSPQTGKGNEKLFFGSGTQLSVL.

The chain recombines TRBV6-5 with TRBJ1-2; no clear D. V lost 11 bases, J lost 1 base, and 17 bases lay in between. The CDR3 runs to 14 residues. Germline CDR1 is MNHEY and CDR2 is SVGAGI. The CDR3 nucleotides are TGTGCCGGCCCGCCTATCCGGGGTAACTATGGCTACACCTTC. Amino acid sequence: CAGPPIRGNYGYTF.

The rearrangement joins TRBV5-1 to TRBJ1-2; D possibly corresponds to TRBD1 (6 bases). The ends were cut back, 3 bases at V and 4 bases at J, with 19 bases in the middle. Germline loops: CDR1 SGHRS, CDR2 YFSETQ. The CDR3 is 16 residues long. The CDR3 coding sequence is TGCGCCAGCAGCTCGCTAGGGGGGACGGCTATCTATGGCTACACCTTC. This codes for CASSSLGGTAIYGYTF.

This rearrangement joins TRBV12-3 or TRBV12-4 to TRBJ1-2; a possible D gene is TRBD1 (5 bases). CDR3 length: 13 amino acids. V lost 3 bases to trimming and J lost 4 bases, with 9 bases between them. As DNA, the CDR3 is TGTGCCAGCAGTTTTCAGGGAGGCTATGGCTACACCTTC. Protein sequence: CASSFQGGYGYTF.

This sequence joins TRBV28 and TRBJ2-5; no definite D call. CDR3 length: 14 amino acids. Trimming stripped 6 bases from V and 2 bases from J, with 13 bases between. Germline values: CDR1 MDHEN, CDR2 SYDVKM. CDR3 protein: CASSLGPAQETQYF. DNA for the CDR3: TGTGCCAGCAGCCTCGGCCCGGCTCAAGAGACCCAGTACTTC.

The chain has TRBV18 and TRBJ2-7; D call uncertain. The CDR3 runs to 13 residues. Germline V gene sequence: CDR1 KGHSH, CDR2 LQKENI. The V gene lost 4 bases and the J gene lost 6 bases, with 13 bases spanning the gap. The CDR3, as DNA: TGTGCCAGCTCACTGCAGTCGGGTTCCGAGCAGTACTTC. Its translation is CASSLQSGSEQYF.

The chain recombines TRBV20-1 with TRBJ2-3, with 8 bases fitting TRBD2. The trim removed 3 bases at V and 2 bases at J, leaving 7 bases unmatched. The germline V gene encodes CDR1 DFQATT and CDR2 SNEGSKA (reference sequence). The CDR3 length is 15 residues. The CDR3 here is CSASSGISNTDTQYF. The CDR3 DNA sequence: TGCAGTGCTAGTAGCGGGATATCGAACACAGATACGCAGTATTTT.

The chain recombines TRBV4-3 with TRBJ2-7, with 7 bases that match TRBD2. The CDR3 length is 18 residues. With 2 bases clipped from V and 0 bases from J, the junction kept 13 bases outside the gene matches. Germline CDR1 is LGHNA and CDR2 is YSLEER. The CDR3: CASSQRVPGGLSSYEQYF. The DNA of the CDR3 is TGCGCCAGCAGCCAAAGGGTGCCGGGAGGACTCTCCTCCTACGAGCAGTACTTC.

The chain links TRBV20-1 to TRBJ1-2; the match to TRBD1 covers 7 bases. The J segment lost 5 bases and the V segment lost 0 bases, leaving 6 bases of the junction unmatched. The CDR3 runs 14 residues. The germline V gene encodes CDR1 DFQATT and CDR2 SNEGSKA (reference sequence). CDR3 loop: CSARDFGTEYGYTF. The CDR3 nucleotides read TGCAGTGCTAGAGATTTCGGGACAGAATATGGCTACACCTTC.

The J gene is TRBJ2-1, the V gene TRBV2; 8 nucleotides align to TRBD2. CDR1 and CDR2 (germline): SNHLY, FYNNEI. CDR3 size: 13 residues. The V and J ends lost 7 bases and 6 bases, in that order; junction bases with no gene match: 5. The CDR3 DNA reads TGTGCCAGCACCGGAGCGGGAGTCAATGAGCAGTTCTTC. Residues: CASTGAGVNEQFF.